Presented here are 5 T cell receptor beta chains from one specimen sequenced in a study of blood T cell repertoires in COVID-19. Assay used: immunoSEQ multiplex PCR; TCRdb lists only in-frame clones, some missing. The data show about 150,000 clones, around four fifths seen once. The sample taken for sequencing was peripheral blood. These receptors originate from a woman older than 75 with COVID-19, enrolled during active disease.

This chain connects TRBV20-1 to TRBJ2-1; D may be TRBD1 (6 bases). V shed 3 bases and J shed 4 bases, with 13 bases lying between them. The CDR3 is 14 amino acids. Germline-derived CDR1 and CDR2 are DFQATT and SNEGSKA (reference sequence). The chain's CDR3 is CSASRGQFYNEQFF. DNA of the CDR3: TGCAGTGCTAGTAGGGGACAATTTTACAATGAGCAGTTCTTC.

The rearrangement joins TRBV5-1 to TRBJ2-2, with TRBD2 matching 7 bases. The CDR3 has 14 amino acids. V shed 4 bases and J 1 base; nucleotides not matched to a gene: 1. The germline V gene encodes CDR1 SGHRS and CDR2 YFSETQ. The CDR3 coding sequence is TGCGCCAGCAGCCCGGGAGGGAACACCGGGGAGCTGTTTTTT. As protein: CASSPGGNTGELFF.

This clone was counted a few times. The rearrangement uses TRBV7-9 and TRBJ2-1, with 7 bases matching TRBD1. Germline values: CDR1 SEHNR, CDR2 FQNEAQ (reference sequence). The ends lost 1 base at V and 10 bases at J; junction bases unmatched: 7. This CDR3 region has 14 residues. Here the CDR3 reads CASSLGTGFSEQFF. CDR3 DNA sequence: TGTGCCAGCAGCTTAGGGACAGGTTTCAGCGAGCAGTTCTTC.

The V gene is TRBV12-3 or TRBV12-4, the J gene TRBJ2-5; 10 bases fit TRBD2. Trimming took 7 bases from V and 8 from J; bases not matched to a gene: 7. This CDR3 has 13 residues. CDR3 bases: TGTGCCAGCATGTTTTTAGCGGGGGGCACCCAGTACTTC. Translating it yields CASMFLAGGTQYF.

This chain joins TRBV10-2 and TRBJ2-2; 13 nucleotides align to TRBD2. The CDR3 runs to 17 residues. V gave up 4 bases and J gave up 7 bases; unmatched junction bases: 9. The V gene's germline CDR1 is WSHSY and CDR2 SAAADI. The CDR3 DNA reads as TGCGCCAGCAGTGCCCGACTAGCGGGGGGCCTAGGCGGGGAGCTGTTTTTT. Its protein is CASSARLAGGLGGELFF.